This record covers a single T cell receptor beta chain. Sequencing used immunoSEQ multiplex PCR; TCRdb keeps in-frame clones, though not all of them. This sample carries more than 30,000 clones, about 91% of them seen once, and the ten largest clones take about 5.8%. V shed 7 bases, J shed 6 bases, and the junction held 7 bases outside the gene matches. The length of the CDR3 is 14 residues. The germline V gene encodes CDR1 MNHEY and CDR2 SMNVEV (reference sequence). This sample is drawn from a study of T cell changes during pregnancy in multiple sclerosis. The TCR comes from a female donor with multiple sclerosis, enrolled in a pregnancy study. The chain carries TRBV27 and TRBJ2-1; 9 bases match TRBD2. Sequencing used CD8+ T cells from peripheral blood mononuclear cells, obtained in the second trimester of pregnancy. The CDR3: CASMGLAGINEQFF. CDR3 coding DNA: TGTGCCAGCATGGGTCTAGCGGGAATCAATGAGCAGTTCTTC.